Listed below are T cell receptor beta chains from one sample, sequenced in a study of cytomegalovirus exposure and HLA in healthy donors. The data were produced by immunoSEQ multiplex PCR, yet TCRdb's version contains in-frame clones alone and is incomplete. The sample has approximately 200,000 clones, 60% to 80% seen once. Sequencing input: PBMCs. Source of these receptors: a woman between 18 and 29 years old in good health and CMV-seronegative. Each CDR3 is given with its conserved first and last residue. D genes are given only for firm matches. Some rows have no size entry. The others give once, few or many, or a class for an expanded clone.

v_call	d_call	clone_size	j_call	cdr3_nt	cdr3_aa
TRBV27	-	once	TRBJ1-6	TGTGCCAGCAACACACAGGGCAAGAATTCACCCCTCCACTTT	CASNTQGKNSPLHF
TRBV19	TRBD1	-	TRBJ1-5	TGTGCCAGTAGTACACCGGGACAGGGGGATAGCAATCAGCCCCAGCATTTT	CASSTPGQGDSNQPQHF
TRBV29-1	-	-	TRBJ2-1	TGCAGCGTGGAACGGCCCGCAGGGTTCTCCTACAATGAGCAGTTCTTC	CSVERPAGFSYNEQFF
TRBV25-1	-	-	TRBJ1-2	TGTGCCAGCAGTGAAGCAGGGATAATTGGCTACACCTTC	CASSEAGIIGYTF
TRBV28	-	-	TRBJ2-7	TGTGCCAGCTGTGATACAGATAACTCCTACGAGCAGTACTTC	CASCDTDNSYEQYF
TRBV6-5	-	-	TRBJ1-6	TGTGCCAGCAGTTACGCAGGGGTGAGAAATTCACCCCTCCACTTT	CASSYAGVRNSPLHF
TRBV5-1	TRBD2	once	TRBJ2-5	TGCGCCAGCAGCTCGGGACTAGCGGGAGCAAACCAAGAGACCCAGTACTTC	CASSSGLAGANQETQYF
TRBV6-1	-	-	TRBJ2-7	TGTGCCAGCAATCACAGGGTCCACGAGCAGTACTTC	CASNHRVHEQYF
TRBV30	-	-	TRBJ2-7	TGTGCCTGGAGTGGTAACTACGAGCAGTACTTC	CAWSGNYEQYF
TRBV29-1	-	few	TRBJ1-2	TGCAGCGTTGATCCCATAAGCTCAAACTATGGCTACACCTTC	CSVDPISSNYGYTF
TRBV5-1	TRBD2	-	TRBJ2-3	TGCGCCAGCAGGGCCGGGACTAGCGGGCGCACAGATACGCAGTATTTT	CASRAGTSGRTDTQYF
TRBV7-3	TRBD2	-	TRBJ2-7	TGTGCCAGCAGCTTACTAGCGGGGGACTACGAGCAGTACTTC	CASSLLAGDYEQYF
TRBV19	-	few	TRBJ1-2	TGTGCCATACAGCGGGGAGTTGGCTACACCTTC	CAIQRGVGYTF
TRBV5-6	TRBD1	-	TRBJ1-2	TGTGCCAGCAGCGCAAGACAGGGGGTCGCTACCTTC	CASSARQGVATF
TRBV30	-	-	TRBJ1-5	TGTGCCTGGAGGACGGGGAATCAGCCCCAGCATTTT	CAWRTGNQPQHF
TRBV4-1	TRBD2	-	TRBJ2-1	TGCGCCAGCAGCCAAGGGAGCGGGACCCCGTTTTATAAGCAGTTCTTC	CASSQGSGTPFYKQFF
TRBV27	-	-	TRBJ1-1	TGTGCCAGCAGTTTCGTGTCACGCACCCCGGGGACTGAAGCTTTCTTT	CASSFVSRTPGTEAFF
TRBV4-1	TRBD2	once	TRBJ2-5	TGCGCCAGCAGCCAAGATCGGTTAGCGGGGGGGCAAGAGACCCAGTACTTC	CASSQDRLAGGQETQYF
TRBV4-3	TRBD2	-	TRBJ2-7	TGCGCCAGCAGCCAATCACATCCGGGACTAGCGGGAGGGCCCTACGAGCAGTACTTC	CASSQSHPGLAGGPYEQYF
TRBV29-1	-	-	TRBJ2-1	TGCAGCGCCAGGGCGGGGAACTACAATGAGCAGTTCTTC	CSARAGNYNEQFF
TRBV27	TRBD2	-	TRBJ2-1	TGTGCCAGCAGTCGACTAGCGGGAGTAGATGAGCAGTTCTTC	CASSRLAGVDEQFF
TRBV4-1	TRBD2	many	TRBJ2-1	TGCGCCAGCAGCCAAGATCCAGCGGGGGGATACAATGAGCAGTTCTTC	CASSQDPAGGYNEQFF
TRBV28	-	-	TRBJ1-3	TGTGCCAGCAGTTTAACACAAACTGGAAACACCATATATTTT	CASSLTQTGNTIYF
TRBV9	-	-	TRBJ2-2	TGTGCCAGCAGCGCCGGCGCGGGGGCCGACACCGGGGAGCTGTTTTTT	CASSAGAGADTGELFF
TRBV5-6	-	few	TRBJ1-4	TGTGCCAGCAGCTTGGGGGGCCCGGGACTGTTTTTT	CASSLGGPGLFF
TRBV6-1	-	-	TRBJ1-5	TGTGCCAGCAGTGAAGGGCCACGGAGGCCCCAGCATTTT	CASSEGPRRPQHF
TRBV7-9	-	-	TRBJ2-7	TGTTCCAGCAGCCTAAAACCGAGCTCCTACGAGCAGTACTTC	CSSSLKPSSYEQYF
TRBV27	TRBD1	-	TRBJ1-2	TGTGCCAGCAGTCCAACAGGGGGTGTGGTCTATGGCTACACCTTC	CASSPTGGVVYGYTF
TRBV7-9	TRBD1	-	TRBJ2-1	TGTGCCAGCAGCTCGGGACAGTTCTATTACAATGAGCAGTTCTTC	CASSSGQFYYNEQFF
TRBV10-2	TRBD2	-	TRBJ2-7	TGCGCCAGCGCAGCGGGAGGCTCCTACGAGCAGTACTTC	CASAAGGSYEQYF
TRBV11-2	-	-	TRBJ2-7	TGTGCCAGCAGCTTAGCAGTGACTACTTACGAGCAGTACTTC	CASSLAVTTYEQYF
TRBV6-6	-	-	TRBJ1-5	TGTGCCAGCAGTTACTCCACAGGGAGCCCGCAGCCCCAGCATTTT	CASSYSTGSPQPQHF
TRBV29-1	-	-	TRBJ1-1	TGCAGCGTTGATGTCGGTAGGAACACTGAAGCTTTCTTT	CSVDVGRNTEAFF
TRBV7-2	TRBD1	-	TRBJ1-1	TGTGCCAGCAGCCACAGGGGGCTGAACACTGAAGCTTTCTTT	CASSHRGLNTEAFF
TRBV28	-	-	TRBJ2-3	TGTGCCAGCAGTTTCAGCACGTTAGCGTTTCAGGATACGCAGTATTTT	CASSFSTLAFQDTQYF
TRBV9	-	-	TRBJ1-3	TGTGCCAGCAGCGGGGCGGGGAACGGAAACACCATATATTTT	CASSGAGNGNTIYF
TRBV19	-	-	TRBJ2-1	TGTGCCAGTAGTATAGGATTCAGCTCCTACAATGAGCAGTTCTTC	CASSIGFSSYNEQFF
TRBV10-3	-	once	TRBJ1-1	TGTGCCATCAGTGAGTCCTCGAACACTGAAGCTTTCTTT	CAISESSNTEAFF
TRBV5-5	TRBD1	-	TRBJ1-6	TGTGCCAGCAGCTTGTCGTGGACAGGGGATTCACCCCTCCACTTT	CASSLSWTGDSPLHF
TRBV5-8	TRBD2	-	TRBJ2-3	TGTGCCAGCAGCTCGCCCCCCCTACTAGCGGGAGTTAGTGATACGCAGTATTTT	CASSSPPLLAGVSDTQYF
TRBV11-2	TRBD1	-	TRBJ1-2	TGTGCCAGCAGCCTCTCCCGGGACAGGCTCTATGGCTACACCTTC	CASSLSRDRLYGYTF
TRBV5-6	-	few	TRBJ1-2	TGTGCCAGCAGCTTCTCCCAGGGTGACTATGGCTACACCTTC	CASSFSQGDYGYTF
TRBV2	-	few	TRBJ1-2	TGTGCCAGCAGTGCTAGACAGCTTGACTATGGCTACACCTTC	CASSARQLDYGYTF
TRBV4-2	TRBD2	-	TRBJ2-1	TGTGCCAGCAGCCCTCTTGCGGGGGACAATGAGCAGTTCTTC	CASSPLAGDNEQFF